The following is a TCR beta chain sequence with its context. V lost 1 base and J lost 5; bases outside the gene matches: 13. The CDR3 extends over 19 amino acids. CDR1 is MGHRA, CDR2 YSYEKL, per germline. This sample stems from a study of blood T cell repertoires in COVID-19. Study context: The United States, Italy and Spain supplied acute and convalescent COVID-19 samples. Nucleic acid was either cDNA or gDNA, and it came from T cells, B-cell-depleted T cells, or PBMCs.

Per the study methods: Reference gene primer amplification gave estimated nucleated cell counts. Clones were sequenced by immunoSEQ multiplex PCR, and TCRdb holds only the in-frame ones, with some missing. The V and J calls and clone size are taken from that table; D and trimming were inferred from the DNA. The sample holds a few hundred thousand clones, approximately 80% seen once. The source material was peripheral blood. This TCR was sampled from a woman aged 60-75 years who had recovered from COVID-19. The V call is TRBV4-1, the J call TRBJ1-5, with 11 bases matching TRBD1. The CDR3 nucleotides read TGCGCCAGCAGCCAAGTAGGGACAGGGGGTCCCCTTGGTCATCAGCCCCAGCATTTT. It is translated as CASSQVGTGGPLGHQPQHF.